One and the same sample provided the 31 T cell receptor beta chains below, sequenced in a study of cytomegalovirus exposure and HLA in healthy donors. The PCR was carried out with 60 Vbeta primers and 13 Jbeta primers. The protocol was immunoSEQ multiplex PCR, while the TCRdb copy is restricted to in-frame clones and leaves out a portion. Found here are under 95,000 clones; the top ten clones hold 3% to 4.5%. The material sequenced was PBMCs. These receptors all come from a man aged 18 to 30 in good health and CMV-seropositive.

For the CDR3, the DNA is TGTGCCAGCAGCTCTTACGACAGGCGGGCTGAAGCTTTCTTT. This translates into CASSSYDRRAEAFF. The chain recombines TRBV7-9 with TRBJ1-1; TRBD1 is a possible D gene (6 bases). This CDR3 region has 14 residues. Germline CDR1 SEHNR, CDR2 FQNEAQ (reference sequence). Trimming removed 4 bases from V and 6 bases from J, with 15 bases in between.

The CDR3 nucleotides read TGTGCCTCAGGGCAGGGCACTGAAGCTTTCTTT. This translates into CASGQGTEAFF. This chain uses TRBV6-5 with TRBJ1-1, with D perhaps matching TRBD1 (5 bases). CDR3 size: 11 residues. V lost 11 bases, J lost 4 bases, and 11 bases lay in between. Germline-derived CDR1 and CDR2 are MNHEY and SVGAGI.

CDR3 in amino acids: CASSLGGKNYGYTF. The CDR3 nucleotides read TGTGCCAGCAGTCTCGGGGGAAAGAACTATGGCTACACCTTC. The chain joins TRBV27 to TRBJ1-2, with a tentative D call TRBD1 (5 bases). V dropped 5 bases and J dropped 2 bases, with 12 bases sitting between them. Per germline, CDR1 MNHEY and CDR2 SMNVEV (reference sequence). This CDR3 comprises 14 residues.

The V gene is TRBV18, the J gene TRBJ2-5; D ambiguous. The J call is doubtful: the DNA matches TRBJ2-7 better. Germline loops: CDR1 KGHSH, CDR2 LQKENI. The CDR3 is 11 amino acids. The CDR3 DNA reads as TGTGCCAGCTCACCGGACTACGAGCAGTACTTC. It translates to CASSPDYEQYF.

This sequence joins TRBV5-6 and TRBJ1-1; D is undetermined. From germline, CDR1 is SGHDT and CDR2 YYEEEE. The CDR3 has 16 amino acids. Between the trimmed V and J ends, which lost 4 bases and 6 bases, there was a span of 22 bases. This CDR3 is CASSPRGVLGVAEAFF. CDR3 coding DNA: TGTGCCAGCAGCCCCCGCGGGGTTCTTGGGGTTGCTGAAGCTTTCTTT. The full variable domain, its missing parts supplied by reference TRBV5-6 and TRBJ1-1, is DAGVTQSPTHLIKTRGQQVTLRCSPKSGHDTVSWYQQALGQGPQFIFQYYEEEERQRGNFPDRFSGHQFPNYSSELNVNALLLGDSALYLCASSPRGVLGVAEAFFGQGTRLTVV.

The CDR3 loop is CASSARTSGRSYEQYF. The CDR3 nucleotides are TGTGCCAGCAGCGCCCGGACTAGCGGGAGGTCCTACGAGCAGTACTTC. V usage is TRBV11-2 and J usage is TRBJ2-7; the match to TRBD2 covers 14 bases. Germline V gene sequence: CDR1 SGHAT, CDR2 FQNNGV. The CDR3 totals 16 residues. Germline trimming cut 5 bases from V and 1 base from J; bases unmatched to any gene: 4.

The chain links TRBV27 to TRBJ2-2, with TRBD2 matching over 10 bases. With V trimmed by 6 bases and J by 7 bases, 2 bases remained unmatched. This CDR3 has 13 residues. Germline V CDR1 and CDR2: MNHEY, SMNVEV (reference sequence). CDR3 nucleotide sequence: TGTGCCAGCAGGGCTAGCGGGGGCGGGGAGCTGTTTTTT. It codes for CASRASGGGELFF.

The chain couples TRBV2 to TRBJ2-7; D unresolved. In germline, CDR1 is SNHLY, CDR2 FYNNEI. The V end lost 10 bases, the J end lost 5 bases, and 18 bases lay between the germline ends. The CDR3 loop spans 13 amino acids. The CDR3 loop reads CATRQVLTDEQYF. In nucleotides, the CDR3 is TGTGCCACCCGACAAGTGCTTACTGACGAGCAGTACTTC.

The chain combines TRBV11-2 with TRBJ2-7, with TRBD1 as a possible D gene (6 bases). This CDR3 region has 15 residues. CDR1 SGHAT and CDR2 FQNNGV come from the germline V gene. V lost 0 bases, J lost 4 bases, and 13 bases lay in between. The CDR3 DNA sequence: TGTGCCAGCAGCTTAGAGGTGGCAGGGACATACGAGCAGTACTTC. Protein product: CASSLEVAGTYEQYF.

The chain has TRBV19 and TRBJ1-3; TRBD1 matches 7 bases. V dropped 5 bases and J dropped 4; count of bases not matched to a gene: 11. The CDR3 totals 16 residues. Germline V gives CDR1 LNHDA, CDR2 SQIVND (reference sequence). The CDR3 spells CASSASTEGQGNTIYF. The CDR3 coding sequence is TGTGCCAGTAGTGCCAGCACCGAGGGACAGGGAAACACCATATATTTT.

CDR3 coding DNA: TGTGCCACCCCGGGTCCGACGACAGATACGCAGTATTTT. It yields the protein CATPGPTTDTQYF. The V gene is TRBV15, the J gene TRBJ2-3, with D uncertain. V shed 8 bases and J shed 3 bases, with 12 bases lying between them. Germline-derived CDR1 and CDR2 are LNHNV and YYDKDF (reference sequence). The CDR3 consists of 13 residues.

The chain's CDR3 is CASSRTLAGDYNEQFF. CDR3 in DNA: TGTGCCAGCAGTCGAACCCTAGCGGGAGACTACAATGAGCAGTTCTTC. The rearrangement links TRBV14 to TRBJ2-1, with 10 bases identical to TRBD2. Per the germline V gene, CDR1 is SGHDN and CDR2 is FVKESK. With 6 bases clipped from V and 3 bases from J, the junction kept 8 bases outside the gene matches. This CDR3 is 16 amino acids long.

The chain links TRBV7-8 to TRBJ1-2; 7 bases are a match to TRBD1. CDR3 length: 12 residues. V was pared by 8 bases and J by 4 bases, with 4 bases of the junction left unmatched. Germline CDR1 and CDR2: SGHVS and FQNEAQ. The DNA of the CDR3 is TGTGCCAGCTCAGGGGGATTCTATGGCTACACCTTC. This codes for CASSGGFYGYTF.

The chain uses TRBV7-6 and TRBJ2-7, with TRBD1 matching over 7 bases. CDR1 and CDR2 (germline): SGHVS, FNYEAQ. The ends lost 4 bases at V and 5 bases at J; junction bases unmatched: 2. CDR3 size: 12 residues. CDR3 bases: TGTGCCAGCAGCTCAGGGACAGACGAGCAGTACTTC. Amino acids: CASSSGTDEQYF.

The J gene is TRBJ1-4, the V gene TRBV7-8, with D possibly matching TRBD1 (6 bases). The CDR3 is 15 amino acids. Trimming pared 5 bases from V and 7 bases from J, leaving 17 bases between. The germline gives CDR1 SGHVS, CDR2 FQNEAQ. This chain's CDR3 is CASSATTGLFEKLFF. The CDR3 region has the DNA TGTGCCAGCAGCGCGACTACAGGGCTGTTTGAAAAACTGTTTTTT.

The chain carries TRBV7-9 and TRBJ1-2, with 10 bases matching TRBD1. This CDR3 has 15 residues. In germline, CDR1 is SEHNR, CDR2 FQNEAQ (reference sequence). Unmatched junction bases numbered 5, after V lost 1 base and J lost 6 bases. The CDR3: CASSLDRDRGDGYTF. The CDR3, as DNA: TGTGCCAGCAGCTTAGATCGGGACAGGGGAGATGGCTACACCTTC. The variable domain in full, completed from reference TRBV7-9 and TRBJ1-2, reads DTGVSQNPRHKITKRGQNVTFRCDPISEHNRLYWYRQTLGQGPEFLTYFQNEAQLEKSRLLSDRFSAERPKGSFSTLEIQRTEQGDSAMYLCASSLDRDRGDGYTFGSGTRLTVV.

The chain carries TRBV6-1 and TRBJ1-1; D uncertain. The CDR3 has 14 residues. CDR1 and CDR2 from the germline V gene are MNHNS and SASEGT. V lost 3 bases and J 0 bases, leaving 8 bases between the germline ends. The CDR3 nucleotides are TGTGCCAGCAGTGATGGCGGCATGAACACTGAAGCTTTCTTT. Its translation is CASSDGGMNTEAFF.

The CDR3 spells CASSGLAGNQETQYF. The CDR3 coding sequence is TGTGCCAGCAGTGGACTAGCGGGCAATCAAGAGACCCAGTACTTC. The V and J genes are TRBV6-1 and TRBJ2-5; 10 bases align to TRBD2. The CDR3 is made up of 15 amino acids. Germline V gives CDR1 MNHNS, CDR2 SASEGT. With V trimmed by 4 bases and J by 2 bases, 4 bases remained unmatched.

This chain links TRBV19 with TRBJ2-3, with D possibly being TRBD2 (5 bases). V lost 3 bases, J lost 0 bases, and 10 bases lay in between. Per germline, CDR1 LNHDA and CDR2 SQIVND (reference sequence). The CDR3 runs 15 residues. The CDR3 protein is CASSIGGSSTDTQYF. CDR3 sequence (DNA): TGTGCCAGTAGTATTGGAGGCTCAAGCACAGATACGCAGTATTTT.

The chain is built from TRBV7-8 and TRBJ2-7; 10 nucleotides agree with TRBD2. This CDR3 has 14 residues. V lost 4 bases, J lost 3 bases, and 3 bases stayed unmatched. Per germline, CDR1 SGHVS and CDR2 FQNEAQ. The CDR3 DNA is TGTGCCAGCAGCTCGGGACTAGCGAACTACGAGCAGTACTTC. Its translation is CASSSGLANYEQYF.

The chain links TRBV6-1 to TRBJ2-3, with TRBD2 matching over 7 bases. Unmatched junction bases numbered 14, after V lost 1 base and J lost 7 bases. Germline loops: CDR1 MNHNS, CDR2 SASEGT. CDR3 length: 17 amino acids. The DNA for the CDR3 is TGTGCCAGCAGTGAAGGGTTGTGGACTAGTTCCTCAAATACGCAGTATTTT. This codes for CASSEGLWTSSSNTQYF.

This rearrangement joins TRBV28 to TRBJ2-5; 7 bases are a match to TRBD1. The DNA matches TRBJ2-7 better at its end, which makes the J call doubtful. This CDR3 comprises 15 residues. Germline CDR1 reads MDHEN; CDR2 reads SYDVKM. CDR3 sequence (DNA): TGTGCCAGCAGCCGAAACAGGGGATATCCCTACGAGCAGTACTTC. Amino acids: CASSRNRGYPYEQYF.

V and J are TRBV7-9 and TRBJ1-5, with 7 bases lining up with TRBD1. This CDR3 has 15 residues. CDR1 is SEHNR and CDR2 is FQNEAQ in the germline V gene (reference sequence). The ends lost 5 bases at V and 3 bases at J; junction bases unmatched: 7. The CDR3 DNA follows: TGTGCCAGCAGCCCTGGGACAGATACCAATCAGCCCCAGCATTTT. This translates into CASSPGTDTNQPQHF.

V usage is TRBV19 and J usage is TRBJ1-2; perhaps TRBD1 as D (5 bases). V shed 5 bases and J shed 7 bases, with 17 bases lying between them. The CDR3 loop spans 14 amino acids. In germline, CDR1 is LNHDA, CDR2 SQIVND (reference sequence). This CDR3 is CASSSPPSGAGYTF. The CDR3 DNA sequence: TGTGCCAGTAGTTCTCCGCCGTCTGGGGCTGGCTACACCTTC.

The CDR3 region is CASSPGQERGYNSPLHF. For the CDR3, the DNA is TGTGCCAGCTCACCGGGACAGGAGAGGGGATATAATTCACCCCTCCACTTT. V usage is TRBV18 and J usage is TRBJ1-6, with 8 bases lining up with TRBD1. J lost 4 bases, V lost 3 bases, and 8 bases had no gene match. The V gene's germline CDR1 is KGHSH and CDR2 LQKENI. CDR3 size: 17 residues.

The chain has TRBV5-4 and TRBJ1-1; D is unresolved. The V end lost 2 bases, the J end lost 8 bases, and 13 bases lay between the germline ends. The germline CDR1 and CDR2 sequences are SGHNT and YYREEE (reference sequence). This CDR3 is 13 amino acids long. CDR3 nucleotide sequence: TGTGCCAGCAGCTTAGCCCGGGGTCCGGAAGCTTTCTTT. This sequence encodes CASSLARGPEAFF.

This rearrangement joins TRBV27 to TRBJ2-2; 7 nucleotides match TRBD2. Per germline, CDR1 MNHEY and CDR2 SMNVEV (reference sequence). The CDR3 runs to 14 residues. The V segment lost 6 bases and the J segment 1 base; nucleotides outside the gene matches: 2. The CDR3 loop reads CASRLARNTGELFF. In nucleotides, the CDR3 is TGTGCCAGCAGACTAGCGAGGAACACCGGGGAGCTGTTTTTT.

This CDR3 reads CASSGTGSLYNEQFF. CDR3 nucleotides: TGTGCCAGTTCCGGGACAGGTTCCCTTTACAATGAGCAGTTCTTC. The genes are TRBV19 and TRBJ2-1, with 8 bases that match TRBD1. V shed 8 bases and J 4 bases; nucleotides not matched to a gene: 10. The CDR3 contains 15 residues. Looked up from germline, CDR1 is LNHDA and CDR2 is SQIVND (reference sequence). Complete variable domain (other parts from reference TRBV19 and TRBJ2-1): DGGITQSPKYLFRKEGQNVTLSCEQNLNHDAMYWYRQDPGQGLRLIYYSQIVNDFQKGDIAEGYSVSREKKESFPLTVTSAQKNPTAFYLCASSGTGSLYNEQFFGPGTRLTVL.

The gene calls are TRBV7-6 and TRBJ2-3; 7 nucleotides match TRBD1. After removal of 7 bases from V and 4 bases from J, the junction contained 8 bases not matched to a gene. Looked up from germline, CDR1 is SGHVS and CDR2 is FNYEAQ. The length of the CDR3 is 14 residues. CDR3 residues: CASIEGAGADTQYF. CDR3 coding DNA: TGTGCCAGCATCGAGGGGGCTGGCGCAGATACGCAGTATTTT.

This chain joins TRBV6-5 and TRBJ1-2, with D unresolved. The CDR3 runs to 13 residues. Germline V gene sequence: CDR1 MNHEY, CDR2 SVGAGI. The V and J ends lost 0 bases and 8 bases respectively, with 10 bases between them. CDR3 sequence (DNA): TGTGCCAGCAGTTACTCCGGGGTAAAAGGCTACACCTTC. It codes for CASSYSGVKGYTF.

The chain uses TRBV18 and TRBJ2-3, with a weak D call TRBD2 (6 bases). Trimming cost V 2 bases and J 0 bases, with 12 bases left between them. From germline, CDR1 is KGHSH and CDR2 LQKENI. The CDR3 consists of 16 residues. CDR3 coding DNA: TGTGCCAGCTCACCAGAGAATAGCGGCAGCACAGATACGCAGTATTTT. Translation: CASSPENSGSTDTQYF.